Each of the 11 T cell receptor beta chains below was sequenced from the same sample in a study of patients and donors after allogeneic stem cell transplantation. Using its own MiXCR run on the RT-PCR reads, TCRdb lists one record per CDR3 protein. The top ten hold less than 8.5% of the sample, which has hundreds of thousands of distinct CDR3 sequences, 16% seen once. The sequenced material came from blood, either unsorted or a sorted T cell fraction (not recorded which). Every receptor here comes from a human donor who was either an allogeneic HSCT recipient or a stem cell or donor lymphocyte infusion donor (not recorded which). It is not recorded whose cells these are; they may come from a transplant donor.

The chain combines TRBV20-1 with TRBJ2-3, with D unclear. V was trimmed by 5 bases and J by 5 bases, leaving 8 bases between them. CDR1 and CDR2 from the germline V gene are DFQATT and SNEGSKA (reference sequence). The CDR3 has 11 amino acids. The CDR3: CSAAVGDTQYF. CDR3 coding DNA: TGCAGTGCTGCCGTAGGAGATACGCAGTATTTT.

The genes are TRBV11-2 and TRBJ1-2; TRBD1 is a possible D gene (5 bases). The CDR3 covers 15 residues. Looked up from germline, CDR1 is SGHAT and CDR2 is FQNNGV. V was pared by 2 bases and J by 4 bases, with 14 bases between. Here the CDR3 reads CASSLLRDGPYGYTF. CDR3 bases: TGTGCCAGCAGCTTACTCCGGGACGGACCCTATGGCTACACCTTC.

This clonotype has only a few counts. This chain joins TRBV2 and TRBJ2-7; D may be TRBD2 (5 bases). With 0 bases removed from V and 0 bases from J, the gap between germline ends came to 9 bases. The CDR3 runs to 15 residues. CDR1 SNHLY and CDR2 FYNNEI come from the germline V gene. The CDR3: CASSEARGISYEQYF. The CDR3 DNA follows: TGTGCCAGCAGTGAAGCAAGAGGGATCTCCTACGAGCAGTACTTC.

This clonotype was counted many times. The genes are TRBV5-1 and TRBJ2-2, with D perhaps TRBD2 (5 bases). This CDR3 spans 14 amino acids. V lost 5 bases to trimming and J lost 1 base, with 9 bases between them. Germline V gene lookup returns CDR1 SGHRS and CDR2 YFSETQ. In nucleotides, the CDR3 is TGCGCCAGCAGTAGGGCGGGGAACACCGGGGAGCTGTTTTTT. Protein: CASSRAGNTGELFF.

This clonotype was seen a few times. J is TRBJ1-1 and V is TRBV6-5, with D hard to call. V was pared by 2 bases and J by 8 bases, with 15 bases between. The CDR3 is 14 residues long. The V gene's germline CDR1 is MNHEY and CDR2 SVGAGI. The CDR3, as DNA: TGTGCCAGCAGTTACCCAGATAGGACGTCGGAAGCTTTCTTT. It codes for CASSYPDRTSEAFF.

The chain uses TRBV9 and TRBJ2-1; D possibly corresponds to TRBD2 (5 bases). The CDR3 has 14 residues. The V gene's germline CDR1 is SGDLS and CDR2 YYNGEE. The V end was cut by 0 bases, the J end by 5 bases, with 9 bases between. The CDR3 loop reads CASSVEGLHNEQFF. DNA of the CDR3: TGTGCCAGCAGCGTAGAAGGACTGCACAATGAGCAGTTCTTC.

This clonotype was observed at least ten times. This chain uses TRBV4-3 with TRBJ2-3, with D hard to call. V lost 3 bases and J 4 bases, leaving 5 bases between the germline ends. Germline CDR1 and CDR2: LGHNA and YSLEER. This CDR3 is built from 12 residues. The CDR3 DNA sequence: TGCGCCAGCAGCCACCTTGCAGATACGCAGTATTTT. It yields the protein CASSHLADTQYF.

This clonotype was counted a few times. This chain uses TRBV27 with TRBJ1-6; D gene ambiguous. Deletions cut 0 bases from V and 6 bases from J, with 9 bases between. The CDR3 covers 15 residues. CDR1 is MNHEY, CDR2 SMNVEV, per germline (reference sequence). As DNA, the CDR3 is TGTGCCAGCAGTTTATCCATGGTCGGTAATTCACCCCTCCACTTT. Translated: CASSLSMVGNSPLHF.

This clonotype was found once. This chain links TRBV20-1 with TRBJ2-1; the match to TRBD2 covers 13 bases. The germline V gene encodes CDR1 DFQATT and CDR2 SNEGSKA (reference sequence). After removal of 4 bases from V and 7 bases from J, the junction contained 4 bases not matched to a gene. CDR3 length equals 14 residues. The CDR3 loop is CSANGLAGENEQFF. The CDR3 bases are TGCAGTGCTAACGGACTAGCGGGGGAGAATGAGCAGTTCTTC.

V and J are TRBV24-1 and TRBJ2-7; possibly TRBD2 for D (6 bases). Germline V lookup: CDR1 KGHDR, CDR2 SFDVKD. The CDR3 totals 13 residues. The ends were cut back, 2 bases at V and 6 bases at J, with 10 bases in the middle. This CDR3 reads CATSDSGTVEQYF. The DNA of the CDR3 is TGTGCCACCAGTGATTCAGGGACTGTCGAGCAGTACTTC.

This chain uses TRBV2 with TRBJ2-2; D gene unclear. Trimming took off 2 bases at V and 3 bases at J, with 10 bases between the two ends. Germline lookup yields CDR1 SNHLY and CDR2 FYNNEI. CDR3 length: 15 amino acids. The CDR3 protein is CASSETPDHTGELFF. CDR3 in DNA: TGTGCCAGCAGTGAAACCCCGGACCACACCGGGGAGCTGTTTTTT.